Presented here are 25 T cell receptor beta chains from one specimen sequenced in a study of blood T cell repertoires in COVID-19. The method was immunoSEQ multiplex PCR; TCRdb's version includes in-frame clones alone and lacks a portion of them. The profile shows about 98,000 clones, around 75% of them singletons. The specimen was peripheral blood. These TCRs come from a man in his 70s with acute or convalescent COVID-19.

This clone showed up just a few times. The chain couples TRBV30 to TRBJ1-2; possible D gene TRBD1, 5 bases. CDR1 GTSNPN and CDR2 SVGIG come from the germline V gene (reference sequence). Trimming took off 0 bases at V and 0 bases at J, with 8 bases between the two ends. The CDR3 runs to 14 residues. The CDR3 is CAWSVYRTNYGYTF. CDR3 coding DNA: TGTGCCTGGAGTGTATACAGGACTAACTATGGCTACACCTTC. Using reference TRBV30 and TRBJ1-2 for the parts outside the CDR3, the full variable domain is SQTIHQWPATLVQPVGSPLSLECTVEGTSNPNLYWYRQAAGRGLQLLFYSVGIGQISSEVPQNLSASRPQDRQFILSSKKLLLSDSGFYLCAWSVYRTNYGYTFGSGTRLTVV.

The V call is TRBV9, the J call TRBJ2-7; TRBD2 matches at 9 bases. Germline V lookup: CDR1 SGDLS, CDR2 YYNGEE. J lost 0 bases, V lost 0 bases, and 4 bases had no gene match. This CDR3 comprises 16 residues. CDR3 region: CASSVDGSGSSYEQYF. CDR3 nucleotide sequence: TGTGCCAGCAGCGTAGATGGTAGCGGGAGCTCCTACGAGCAGTACTTC.

The chain joins TRBV9 to TRBJ2-7; 7 bases map to TRBD2. The J segment lost 6 bases and the V segment lost 0 bases, leaving 12 bases of the junction unmatched. Germline loops: CDR1 SGDLS, CDR2 YYNGEE. The CDR3 has 16 amino acids. The CDR3 bases are TGTGCCAGCAGCGTAGCTGGGGGGGTTTCCTACCGCGAGCAGTACTTC. Residues: CASSVAGGVSYREQYF.

The chain employs TRBV18 and TRBJ2-7; 10 bases fit TRBD1. The junction had 5 bases not matched to a gene; V was cut back by 2 bases and J by 1 base. CDR1 KGHSH and CDR2 LQKENI come from the germline V gene. This CDR3 comprises 16 residues. The CDR3 is CASSPARGQGSYEQYF. CDR3 coding DNA: TGTGCCAGCTCACCAGCTCGGGGACAGGGGTCCTACGAGCAGTACTTC.

The CDR3 nucleotides read TGCGCCAGCAGCCCACCCTGGAGCGTCCTGACTTTC. Its translation is CASSPPWSVLTF. The genes are TRBV4-1 and TRBJ2-6; D gene uncertain. Germline V gene lookup returns CDR1 MGHRA and CDR2 YSYEKL. V was cut by 4 bases and J by 12 bases, with 10 bases left in between. The CDR3 covers 12 residues.

The DNA for the CDR3 is TGTGCCAGCAGCTTAGGAAGGCGGGGCGCGAACACCGGGGAGCTGTTTTTT. Its translation is CASSLGRRGANTGELFF. This sequence joins TRBV7-2 and TRBJ2-2; tentative D call: TRBD2 (6 bases). Germline CDR1 is SGHTA and CDR2 is FQGNSA. The CDR3 loop spans 17 amino acids. V lost 1 base to trimming and J lost 0 bases, with 12 bases between them.

The chain uses TRBV24-1 and TRBJ2-3, with a weak D call TRBD1 (7 bases). Germline V gives CDR1 KGHDR, CDR2 SFDVKD. This CDR3 region has 15 residues. V lost 4 bases and J 5 bases, leaving 15 bases between the germline ends. This CDR3 reads CATSEAGQLRDTQYF. In DNA form, the CDR3 reads TGTGCCACCAGTGAGGCGGGACAGCTTAGAGATACGCAGTATTTT.

The chain employs TRBV30 and TRBJ2-7, with D tentatively TRBD1 (6 bases). This CDR3 region has 14 residues. The V and J ends lost 7 bases and 6 bases respectively, with 22 bases between them. Germline V gene lookup returns CDR1 GTSNPN and CDR2 SVGIG (reference sequence). CDR3 amino acids: CASRGTSYSGEQYF. CDR3 DNA sequence: TGTGCCTCTAGGGGGACATCCTATTCCGGCGAGCAGTACTTC.

The chain carries TRBV27 and TRBJ2-7; 9 bases are a match to TRBD1. Trimming took 8 bases from V and 1 from J; bases not matched to a gene: 9. Germline V CDR1 and CDR2: MNHEY, SMNVEV (reference sequence). The CDR3 has 15 residues. The CDR3 DNA sequence: TGTGCCAGCCAGACCCCGGGACAGGGTTCCTACGAGCAGTACTTC. This sequence encodes CASQTPGQGSYEQYF.

The V gene is TRBV27, the J gene TRBJ2-3, with 8 nucleotides matching TRBD2. This CDR3 comprises 16 residues. The germline CDR1 and CDR2 sequences are MNHEY and SMNVEV (reference sequence). The ends lost 6 bases at V and 0 bases at J; junction bases unmatched: 8. The CDR3 DNA sequence: TGTGCCAGCAGCTCCGGGGGGGGCTTTAGCACAGATACGCAGTATTTT. Encoded protein: CASSSGGGFSTDTQYF.

This clone turned up a few times. The chain couples TRBV6-5 to TRBJ2-2; unclear D gene. The V gene lost 7 bases and the J gene lost 5 bases, with 17 bases spanning the gap. This CDR3 contains 15 residues. Germline V gene data show CDR1 as MNHEY and CDR2 as SVGAGI. This CDR3 reads CASTPGSPRTGELFF. The CDR3 bases are TGTGCCAGCACTCCCGGGTCCCCGAGGACCGGGGAGCTGTTTTTT.

The chain is built from TRBV5-1 and TRBJ2-2, with a tentative D call TRBD1 (5 bases). The CDR3 is made up of 14 amino acids. Germline V gives CDR1 SGHRS, CDR2 YFSETQ. The germline V and J ends were trimmed by 4 bases and 3 bases, with 10 bases remaining between them. CDR3 sequence (DNA): TGCGCCAGCAGCATTAACAGGTACACCGGGGAGCTGTTTTTT. This gives the protein CASSINRYTGELFF.

This chain joins TRBV27 and TRBJ2-2; D possibly corresponds to TRBD2 (5 bases). Between the trimmed V and J ends, which lost 0 bases and 5 bases, there was a span of 10 bases. The CDR3 has 15 amino acids. CDR1 is MNHEY and CDR2 is SMNVEV in the germline V gene (reference sequence). CDR3 nucleotides: TGTGCCAGCAGTTTATCTCGCCTAGCAACCGGGGAGCTGTTTTTT. Protein: CASSLSRLATGELFF.

A note on this clone: A much larger clone differs by one base, so this may be a read error. The chain links TRBV5-6 to TRBJ2-5; 9 bases are shared with TRBD1. The CDR3 spans 14 residues. Germline V lookup: CDR1 SGHDT, CDR2 YYEEEE. The J segment lost 5 bases and the V segment lost 1 base, leaving 3 bases of the junction unmatched. CDR3 DNA: TGTGCCAGCAGCTTGACAGGGGGCCAGGAGACCCAGTACTTC. It translates to CASSLTGGQETQYF.

The V call is TRBV5-1, the J call TRBJ2-7, with 7 bases identical to TRBD1. The germline V gene has CDR1 SGHRS and CDR2 YFSETQ. Germline trimming cut 4 bases from V and 5 bases from J; bases unmatched to any gene: 3. CDR3 length equals 12 residues. The chain's CDR3 is CASSATGNEQYF. Here the CDR3 DNA reads TGCGCCAGCAGCGCGACAGGGAACGAGCAGTACTTC.

This clone was picked up a small number of times. The V call is TRBV24-1, the J call TRBJ1-2; 7 nucleotides agree with TRBD1. This CDR3 is 14 amino acids long. The germline V gene encodes CDR1 KGHDR and CDR2 SFDVKD. After removal of 0 bases from V and 10 bases from J, the junction contained 7 bases not matched to a gene. The CDR3 coding sequence is TGTGCCACCAGTGATTTGGACAGGGAGGATTCCTACACCTTC. This encodes CATSDLDREDSYTF.

This clone was observed a single time. The J gene is TRBJ2-5, the V gene TRBV18, with TRBD2 matching over 8 bases. Germline CDR1 and CDR2: KGHSH and LQKENI. The V segment lost 1 base and the J segment 1 base; nucleotides outside the gene matches: 11. CDR3 length: 18 amino acids. CDR3 protein: CASSPRQRAGGLQETQYF. The CDR3 bases are TGTGCCAGCTCACCACGGCAGAGGGCGGGAGGCCTCCAAGAGACCCAGTACTTC.

The gene calls are TRBV7-9 and TRBJ2-7; D is perhaps TRBD2 (5 bases). V was trimmed by 5 bases and J by 1 base, leaving 15 bases between them. CDR1 is SEHNR and CDR2 is FQNEAQ in the germline V gene (reference sequence). The CDR3 contains 15 residues. CDR3 protein: CASSPRGSPSYEQYF. CDR3 bases: TGTGCCAGCAGCCCCCGTGGGAGCCCGTCCTACGAGCAGTACTTC.

The chain employs TRBV3-1 (or the pseudogene TRBV3-2) and TRBJ2-7, with 10 positions matching TRBD2. Trimming at V came to 0 bases and at J to 5 bases, leaving 10 bases not matched to a gene. The CDR3 covers 17 residues. Germline V gives CDR1 LGHDT, CDR2 YNNKEL (reference sequence). The CDR3 DNA reads as TGTGCCAGCAGCCAAGACACGCAAGCGGGAGGGCTGAACGAGCAGTACTTC. It specifies CASSQDTQAGGLNEQYF.

The chain recombines TRBV28 with TRBJ2-3, with 10 bases that match TRBD2. Trimming took 7 bases from V and 3 from J; bases not matched to a gene: 4. The germline V gene has CDR1 MDHEN and CDR2 SYDVKM. The CDR3 sequence is 14 residues long. CDR3 sequence: CASTIAGGTDTQYF. CDR3 nucleotides: TGTGCCAGCACCATAGCGGGAGGTACAGATACGCAGTATTTT.

The chain is built from TRBV6-5 and TRBJ1-5, with D unresolved. This CDR3 is 14 amino acids long. CDR1 and CDR2 (germline): MNHEY, SVGAGI. Trimming pared 3 bases from V and 0 bases from J, leaving 6 bases between. CDR3 loop: CASSYRDSNQPQHF. DNA of the CDR3: TGTGCCAGCAGTTATCGGGATAGCAATCAGCCCCAGCATTTT.

This clone was counted a few times. The chain couples TRBV4-2 to TRBJ2-4, with 8 bases aligning to TRBD2. The CDR3 is 15 residues long. V lost 3 bases and J lost 3; bases outside the gene matches: 4. Germline CDR1 reads LGHNA; CDR2 reads YNFKEQ. The chain's CDR3 is CASSQESGGKNIQYF. The DNA of the CDR3 is TGTGCCAGCAGCCAGGAAAGCGGGGGCAAAAACATTCAGTACTTC.

The chain uses TRBV5-5 and TRBJ1-1; D is possibly TRBD1 (6 bases). Germline CDR1 reads SGHKS; CDR2 reads YYEKEE (reference sequence). V gave up 7 bases and J gave up 5 bases, with 18 bases separating them. The CDR3 contains 14 residues. The CDR3 sequence: CASYRDVAVTEAFF. In DNA form, the CDR3 reads TGTGCCAGCTACAGGGACGTCGCGGTGACTGAAGCTTTCTTT.

The genes are TRBV24-1 and TRBJ2-3, with 8 nucleotides matching TRBD1. V trimming: 9 bases; J trimming: 2 bases; junction bases outside the gene matches: 9. The germline V gene has CDR1 KGHDR and CDR2 SFDVKD. This CDR3 spans 15 amino acids. The CDR3 DNA reads TGTGCCACCCGCCCGACAGGGGACCTCACAGATACGCAGTATTTT. Translated, it gives CATRPTGDLTDTQYF.

The chain carries TRBV18 and TRBJ1-1; D uncertain. Trimming removed 6 bases at V and 1 base at J, with 15 bases between. Germline V lookup: CDR1 KGHSH, CDR2 LQKENI. This CDR3 has 15 amino acids. The CDR3 DNA follows: TGTGCCAGCTCCCCTTTCCCAGCGGAGAACACTGAAGCTTTCTTT. It is translated as CASSPFPAENTEAFF.